Listed below are T cell receptor beta chains from one sample, sequenced in a study of naive and memory T cell subsets. One entry per CDR3 protein results from TCRdb running MiXCR on the UMI-ligation and nested PCR reads. This sample carries 120,000 to 150,000 distinct CDR3 sequences, over 15% of them seen once, and the ten largest clones take more than 0.13%. The sample consisted of naive CD4+ T cells from blood. The receptors were gathered from a human donor in good health. CDR3s include the opening cysteine and the closing phenylalanine or tryptophan. D genes are given only for firm matches. A clone size is listed for some rows: how often the clone was seen (once, few, many), or a class if it is expanded.

v_gene,abundance,d_gene,j_gene,CDR3aa,CDR3nt
TRBV7-9,few,-,TRBJ2-7,CASSYSLTYEQYF,TGTGCCAGCAGTTACAGCCTTACCTACGAGCAGTACTTC
TRBV10-3,few,TRBD1,TRBJ2-7,CAISESTGTGKNEQYF,TGTGCCATCAGTGAGTCGACGGGGACAGGGAAGAACGAGCAGTACTTC
TRBV29-1,-,TRBD2,TRBJ2-7,CSVERGGSYEQYF,TGCAGCGTTGAACGGGGGGGGTCCTACGAGCAGTACTTC
TRBV5-1,few,TRBD1,TRBJ1-1,CASSLGQGRRMNTEAFF,TGCGCCAGCAGCTTGGGACAGGGGAGACGCATGAACACTGAAGCTTTCTTT
TRBV7-3,few,-,TRBJ2-6,CASSLDRSRGGANVLTF,TGTGCCAGCAGCTTAGACCGTAGCCGGGGTGGGGCCAACGTCCTGACTTTC
TRBV5-4,-,-,TRBJ2-5,CAYLREQGGETQYF,TGTGCCTACCTCCGAGAACAGGGAGGGGAGACCCAGTACTTC
TRBV5-1,few,-,TRBJ2-7,CASSPLASSYEQYF,TGCGCCAGCAGCCCGCTAGCCAGTTCCTACGAGCAGTACTTC
TRBV21-1,-,-,TRBJ2-4,CASSKGRGSGSFHIQYF,TGTGCCAGCAGCAAAGGACGTGGTAGCGGGAGTTTTCACATTCAGTACTTC
TRBV5-1,-,TRBD1,TRBJ1-1,CASRKGQGVTEAFF,TGCGCCAGCAGAAAGGGACAGGGTGTCACTGAAGCTTTCTTT
TRBV19,-,-,TRBJ1-1,CASSIRQGGTEAFF,TGTGCCAGTAGTATTAGGCAGGGCGGCACTGAAGCTTTCTTT
TRBV20-1,-,TRBD2,TRBJ2-3,CSASGLERGRFSTDTQYF,TGCAGTGCTAGTGGCTTGGAGCGGGGCCGATTCAGCACAGATACGCAGTATTTT
TRBV27,few,-,TRBJ1-5,CASSLSLWESNQPQHF,TGTGCCAGCAGTTTATCGCTATGGGAAAGCAATCAGCCCCAGCATTTT
TRBV20-1,few,TRBD2,TRBJ2-1,CSASPAGGPNNEQFF,TGCAGTGCTAGCCCAGCGGGAGGGCCAAACAATGAGCAGTTCTTC
TRBV10-3,-,-,TRBJ2-5,CAISKSTGQETQYF,TGTGCCATCAGTAAGTCGACGGGCCAAGAGACCCAGTACTTC
TRBV20-1,-,TRBD2,TRBJ2-3,CSARPAGADTQYF,TGCAGTGCTAGACCCGCGGGAGCAGATACGCAGTATTTT
TRBV29-1,few,-,TRBJ2-7,CSVDTNLEQYF,TGCAGCGTTGATACCAATCTCGAGCAGTACTTC
TRBV7-2,few,TRBD1,TRBJ2-5,CASSLGLGQGQETQYF,TGTGCCAGCAGCTTAGGACTCGGACAGGGGCAAGAGACCCAGTACTTC
TRBV29-1,-,-,TRBJ1-5,CSLEAGRDKLDQPQHF,TGCAGCCTCGAAGCGGGTAGGGACAAATTGGATCAGCCCCAGCATTTT
TRBV11-3,-,-,TRBJ2-1,CASSLGDTSYNEQFF,TGTGCCAGCAGCTTAGGAGACACCTCCTACAATGAGCAGTTCTTC
TRBV4-2,few,-,TRBJ2-5,CASSQGGVVQETQYF,TGTGCCAGCAGCCAAGGCGGCGTAGTCCAAGAGACCCAGTACTTC
TRBV27,few,-,TRBJ2-6,CASSFYPVSGANVLTF,TGTGCCAGCAGTTTCTATCCGGTTTCTGGGGCCAACGTCCTGACTTTC
TRBV27,few,TRBD2,TRBJ2-1,CASSKLAGGGYNEQFF,TGTGCCAGCAGTAAACTAGCGGGAGGTGGGTACAATGAGCAGTTCTTC
TRBV29-1,-,-,TRBJ2-7,CSVGDIDEQYF,TGCAGCGTTGGAGATATCGACGAGCAGTACTTC
TRBV11-2,few,TRBD1,TRBJ2-7,CASSNTGGYEQYF,TGTGCCAGCAGCAACACAGGGGGCTACGAGCAGTACTTC
TRBV10-3,-,TRBD2,TRBJ2-1,CAIYEGLAGGNEQFF,TGTGCCATCTACGAAGGACTAGCGGGGGGCAATGAGCAGTTCTTC
TRBV27,-,TRBD2,TRBJ2-1,CASSSPPGTSNEQFF,TGTGCCAGCAGTTCCCCCCCCGGGACTAGCAATGAGCAGTTCTTC
TRBV30,-,-,TRBJ2-2,CAWTRAGELFF,TGTGCCTGGACACGGGCCGGGGAGCTGTTTTTT
TRBV28,-,TRBD1,TRBJ2-2,CASTGGRNTGELFF,TGTGCCAGCACAGGGGGAAGGAACACCGGGGAGCTGTTTTTT
TRBV29-1,-,TRBD2,TRBJ2-7,CSVESWPGGSYEQYF,TGCAGCGTTGAAAGCTGGCCGGGAGGCTCCTACGAGCAGTACTTC
TRBV5-1,few,TRBD2,TRBJ2-1,CASSLPGVTSGRSSYNEQFF,TGCGCCAGCAGCTTGCCAGGAGTTACTAGCGGGAGGAGCTCCTACAATGAGCAGTTCTTC
TRBV19,once,TRBD1,TRBJ2-7,CASSGTGDIFYEQYF,TGTGCCAGTTCCGGGACAGGGGACATTTTCTACGAGCAGTACTTC
TRBV7-6,few,-,TRBJ2-2,CASSLEALNTGELFF,TGTGCCAGCAGCTTAGAGGCCTTGAACACCGGGGAGCTGTTTTTT
TRBV20-1,few,-,TRBJ2-1,CSARLAAGYNEQFF,TGCAGTGCTAGACTAGCCGCAGGCTACAATGAGCAGTTCTTC
TRBV6-6,-,TRBD1,TRBJ1-1,CASSWDRGSTEAFF,TGTGCCAGCAGTTGGGACAGAGGGAGCACTGAAGCTTTCTTT
TRBV28,few,-,TRBJ1-2,CASSSHGGSLYGYTF,TGTGCCAGCAGTTCGCATGGGGGCTCCCTCTATGGCTACACCTTC
TRBV7-2,-,TRBD2,TRBJ2-3,CASSLSGRITDTQYF,TGTGCCAGCAGCTTAAGCGGGAGGATTACAGATACGCAGTATTTT
TRBV7-2,-,-,TRBJ2-1,CASSLLQTLNEQFF,TGTGCCAGCAGCTTACTCCAAACATTAAATGAGCAGTTCTTC
TRBV6-6,few,TRBD1,TRBJ2-7,CASGQGFGQYF,TGTGCCAGCGGACAGGGGTTTGGGCAGTACTTC
TRBV12-3/TRBV12-4,-,TRBD2,TRBJ2-1,CASSHSGTSAAEQFF,TGTGCCAGCTCGCACTCCGGGACTAGCGCGGCTGAGCAGTTCTTC
TRBV6-5,-,-,TRBJ2-7,CASSYSALGSSYEQYF,TGTGCCAGCAGTTACTCGGCCCTGGGCAGCTCCTACGAGCAGTACTTC
TRBV28,-,TRBD1,TRBJ2-2,CASRAPGTGGVGELFF,TGTGCCAGCAGGGCTCCGGGGACAGGGGGTGTCGGGGAGCTGTTTTTT
TRBV5-1,-,TRBD1,TRBJ2-3,CASSTGTGRPDTQYF,TGCGCCAGCAGCACCGGGACAGGGCGCCCAGATACGCAGTATTTT
TRBV4-1,-,-,TRBJ1-3,CASSQDEEYTIYF,TGCGCCAGCAGCCAAGATGAGGAGTACACCATATATTTT
TRBV15,-,TRBD1,TRBJ2-5,CATATRTGGPETQYF,TGTGCCACGGCAACACGGACAGGGGGCCCAGAGACCCAGTACTTC
TRBV28,few,-,TRBJ2-3,CASTRADTQYF,TGTGCCAGCACCCGGGCAGATACGCAGTATTTT
TRBV6-2/TRBV6-3,few,-,TRBJ2-3,CASRELRGVGTTDTQYF,TGTGCCAGCAGAGAACTCCGAGGGGTAGGGACGACAGATACGCAGTATTTT
TRBV28,-,TRBD1,TRBJ1-4,CASSPSGTGEGSEKLFF,TGTGCCAGCAGTCCCAGCGGGACAGGGGAGGGAAGTGAAAAACTGTTTTTT
TRBV23-1,-,TRBD1,TRBJ2-2,CASSQGQGAHNTGELFF,TGCGCCAGCAGTCAAGGACAGGGGGCGCATAACACCGGGGAGCTGTTTTTT
TRBV20-1,few,-,TRBJ1-3,CSASTTANSGNTIYF,TGCAGTGCTAGTACGACAGCTAACTCTGGAAACACCATATATTTT
TRBV20-1,few,-,TRBJ1-3,CSARDRSKSGNTIYF,TGCAGTGCTAGAGACAGGTCTAAGAGTGGAAACACCATATATTTT
TRBV20-1,-,TRBD2,TRBJ2-7,CSARDRRRAGTEQYF,TGCAGTGCTAGAGATCGGAGGCGAGCGGGAACCGAGCAGTACTTC
TRBV5-1,-,TRBD2,TRBJ2-1,CASSLAGGMLNEQFF,TGCGCCAGCAGTTTAGCGGGAGGTATGTTAAACGAGCAGTTCTTC
TRBV14,few,-,TRBJ1-1,CASSQLLNTEAFF,TGTGCCAGCAGCCAACTGTTGAACACTGAAGCTTTCTTT
TRBV5-1,-,-,TRBJ2-1,CASSKGTSPLGNNEQFF,TGCGCCAGCAGCAAAGGGACTTCCCCTCTTGGGAACAATGAGCAGTTCTTC
TRBV5-4,-,-,TRBJ2-5,CASSAKQGKETQYF,TGTGCCAGCTCGGCAAAACAGGGAAAAGAGACCCAGTACTTC
TRBV18,-,-,TRBJ2-5,CASSPLATQETQYF,TGTGCCAGCTCACCATTGGCCACCCAAGAGACCCAGTACTTC
TRBV4-1,few,TRBD2,TRBJ2-1,CASSQRTSGRARNEQFF,TGCGCCAGCAGCCAACGCACTAGCGGGAGGGCCAGGAATGAGCAGTTCTTC
TRBV12-3/TRBV12-4,few,TRBD1,TRBJ1-4,CASSPGQAFNEKLFF,TGTGCCAGCAGTCCCGGACAGGCCTTTAATGAAAAACTGTTTTTT
TRBV28,few,-,TRBJ1-4,CASNQRRGTNEKLFF,TGTGCCAGCAACCAGCGCAGGGGAACTAATGAAAAACTGTTTTTT